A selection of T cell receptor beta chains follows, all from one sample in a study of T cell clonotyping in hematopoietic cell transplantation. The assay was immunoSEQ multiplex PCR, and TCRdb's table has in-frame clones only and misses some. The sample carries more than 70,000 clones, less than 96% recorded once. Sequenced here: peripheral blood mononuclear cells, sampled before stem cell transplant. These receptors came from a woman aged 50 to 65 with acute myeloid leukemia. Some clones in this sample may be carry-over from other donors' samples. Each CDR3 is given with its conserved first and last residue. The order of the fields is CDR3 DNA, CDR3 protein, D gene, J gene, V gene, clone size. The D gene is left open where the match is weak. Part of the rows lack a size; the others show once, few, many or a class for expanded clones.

CDR3nt: TGTGCCAGCAGTGAATGGCTAGCGGGGGGTCACACCGGGGAGCTGTTTTTT; CDR3aa: CASSEWLAGGHTGELFF; d_gene: TRBD2; j_gene: TRBJ2-2; v_gene: TRBV25-1; abundance: -
CDR3nt: TGCGCCAGCAGCTTAGGGACGCCGAACACCGGGGAGCTGTTTTTT; CDR3aa: CASSLGTPNTGELFF; d_gene: -; j_gene: TRBJ2-2; v_gene: TRBV5-1; abundance: -
CDR3nt: TGTGCCTGGAGTGTACGTACTGGAGGCTATGGCTACACCTTC; CDR3aa: CAWSVRTGGYGYTF; d_gene: -; j_gene: TRBJ1-2; v_gene: TRBV30; abundance: -
CDR3nt: TGTGCCAGCAGTCCCACAGGTATTCGGGATACGCAGTATTTT; CDR3aa: CASSPTGIRDTQYF; d_gene: -; j_gene: TRBJ2-3; v_gene: TRBV6-6; abundance: -
CDR3nt: TGTGCCAGCAGCTTGATGGGGACGGTAAGGGAGACCCAGTACTTC; CDR3aa: CASSLMGTVRETQYF; d_gene: -; j_gene: TRBJ2-5; v_gene: TRBV5-8; abundance: -
CDR3nt: TGCGCCAGCAGCTTGGTTTCTATTTCGGTTCGGGAGACCCAGTACTTC; CDR3aa: CASSLVSISVRETQYF; d_gene: -; j_gene: TRBJ2-5; v_gene: TRBV5-1; abundance: -
CDR3nt: TGCGCCAGCAGCTACCCCGGGACAGGGGGCAGGGAGCAGTACTTC; CDR3aa: CASSYPGTGGREQYF; d_gene: TRBD1; j_gene: TRBJ2-7; v_gene: TRBV5-1; abundance: -
CDR3nt: TGTGCCAGCAGTTTTTCAGGGGCACGGGGCAATCAGCCCCAGCATTTT; CDR3aa: CASSFSGARGNQPQHF; d_gene: -; j_gene: TRBJ1-5; v_gene: TRBV27; abundance: -
CDR3nt: TGTGCCAGCAGCTCAGGCGAAGATACGCAGTATTTT; CDR3aa: CASSSGEDTQYF; d_gene: -; j_gene: TRBJ2-3; v_gene: TRBV7-9; abundance: -
CDR3nt: TGTGCCAGCAGCTTGATACGAGACAGGGGGCAAGCCAAAAACATTCAGTACTTC; CDR3aa: CASSLIRDRGQAKNIQYF; d_gene: TRBD1; j_gene: TRBJ2-4; v_gene: TRBV2; abundance: -
CDR3nt: TGTGCCAGCAGTTTAGGCCCAGCCGCGGGCTACACCTTC; CDR3aa: CASSLGPAAGYTF; d_gene: -; j_gene: TRBJ1-2; v_gene: TRBV6-5; abundance: -
CDR3nt: TGTGCCAGCAGCTTCGGCAGCCAAGAGACCCAGTACTTC; CDR3aa: CASSFGSQETQYF; d_gene: -; j_gene: TRBJ2-5; v_gene: TRBV11-1; abundance: -
CDR3nt: TGTGCCAGTAGTCTTCAGGTATGGGGAAACACCATATATTTT; CDR3aa: CASSLQVWGNTIYF; d_gene: -; j_gene: TRBJ1-3; v_gene: TRBV19; abundance: once
CDR3nt: TGTGCCAGCAGTTACAGGGACGGCGCCTACGAGCAGTACTTC; CDR3aa: CASSYRDGAYEQYF; d_gene: -; j_gene: TRBJ2-7; v_gene: TRBV6-5; abundance: -
CDR3nt: TGTGCCAGCAGTGAATTACCATCGTCCAGGGGGAACACTGAAGCTTTCTTT; CDR3aa: CASSELPSSRGNTEAFF; d_gene: -; j_gene: TRBJ1-1; v_gene: TRBV6-1; abundance: -
CDR3nt: TGTGCCAGCAGCTTGCCACTAGGGTACGAGCAGTACTTC; CDR3aa: CASSLPLGYEQYF; d_gene: -; j_gene: TRBJ2-7; v_gene: TRBV5-6; abundance: -
CDR3nt: TGCAGTGCTAGACGTACGGAGACCCAGTACTTC; CDR3aa: CSARRTETQYF; d_gene: -; j_gene: TRBJ2-5; v_gene: TRBV20-1; abundance: once
CDR3nt: TGTGCCTGGAATAGATTTGGAGGGTCCTACGAGCAGTACTTC; CDR3aa: CAWNRFGGSYEQYF; d_gene: -; j_gene: TRBJ2-7; v_gene: TRBV30; abundance: -
CDR3nt: TGCAGCGCCACAGGGATGAACACTGAAGCTTTCTTT; CDR3aa: CSATGMNTEAFF; d_gene: -; j_gene: TRBJ1-1; v_gene: TRBV29-1; abundance: -
CDR3nt: TGTGCCAGCAGCTTAGGTCCAGATACGCAGTATTTT; CDR3aa: CASSLGPDTQYF; d_gene: -; j_gene: TRBJ2-3; v_gene: TRBV11-3; abundance: -
CDR3nt: TGTGCCAGCAGGGGGAGGGACGAGGAGACCCAGTACTTC; CDR3aa: CASRGRDEETQYF; d_gene: TRBD2; j_gene: TRBJ2-5; v_gene: TRBV4-2; abundance: -
CDR3nt: TGTGCCAGCAGGGGGCGACTGGAAGATACGCAGTATTTT; CDR3aa: CASRGRLEDTQYF; d_gene: -; j_gene: TRBJ2-3; v_gene: TRBV6-5; abundance: -
CDR3nt: TGTGCCAGCAGTTACATCGAGGGACTAGGGTACAATGAGCAGTTCTTC; CDR3aa: CASSYIEGLGYNEQFF; d_gene: TRBD2; j_gene: TRBJ2-1; v_gene: TRBV6-5; abundance: -
CDR3nt: TGTGCCAGCAGTTACGCCAGGGAATCCACTGAAGCTTTCTTT; CDR3aa: CASSYARESTEAFF; d_gene: -; j_gene: TRBJ1-1; v_gene: TRBV6-6; abundance: once
CDR3nt: TGTGCCAGCAGCGGGACGACGGGTCAGCCCCAGCATTTT; CDR3aa: CASSGTTGQPQHF; d_gene: -; j_gene: TRBJ1-5; v_gene: TRBV9; abundance: -
CDR3nt: TGCGCCAGCGGTCAGGAGCTGAACACCGGGGAGCTGTTTTTT; CDR3aa: CASGQELNTGELFF; d_gene: -; j_gene: TRBJ2-2; v_gene: TRBV10-2; abundance: -
CDR3nt: TGTGCCAGCTGCGCTGGGGACAGGGGGCGACTTGGCTACACCTTC; CDR3aa: CASCAGDRGRLGYTF; d_gene: TRBD1; j_gene: TRBJ1-2; v_gene: TRBV28; abundance: -